The rows below give T cell receptor beta chains drawn from one sample of a study of T cells in Graves' hyperthyroidism and ophthalmopathy. TCRdb ran MiXCR on the multiplex PCR reads and lists one entry per CDR3 protein. This table has a few hundred thousand distinct CDR3 sequences, approximately 12% appearing once. Sequenced: blood. The receptors were gathered from a man between 25 and 39 years old with Graves' hyperthyroidism that later progressed to Graves' ophthalmopathy. Both conserved end residues are part of each CDR3. The D gene is left open where the match is weak. The size of a clone is reported for some rows only, either as once, few or many, or as a class for expanded clones.

v_call: TRBV7-2
j_call: TRBJ2-7
d_call: .
clone_size: few
cdr3_nt: TGTGCCAGCAACCGGCTGGGGGACTACGAGCAGTACTTC
cdr3_aa: CASNRLGDYEQYF

v_call: TRBV2
j_call: TRBJ1-4
d_call: .
clone_size: .
cdr3_nt: TGTGCCAGCAGGGGGCTTGCAACTAATGAAAAACTGTTTTTT
cdr3_aa: CASRGLATNEKLFF

v_call: TRBV7-9
j_call: TRBJ1-2
d_call: .
clone_size: few
cdr3_nt: TGTGCCAGCAGCTCAGGGGACCTCTATGGCTACACCTTC
cdr3_aa: CASSSGDLYGYTF

v_call: TRBV12-5
j_call: TRBJ2-7
d_call: .
clone_size: many
cdr3_nt: TGTGCTAGTGGTTTGTGGCCAAGCGGGTACACCTACGAGCAGTACTTC
cdr3_aa: CASGLWPSGYTYEQYF

v_call: TRBV27
j_call: TRBJ2-3
d_call: .
clone_size: few
cdr3_nt: TGTGCCAGCCGGGAAACGGCCCCAGATACGCAGTATTTT
cdr3_aa: CASRETAPDTQYF

v_call: TRBV6-2/TRBV6-3
j_call: TRBJ1-1
d_call: .
clone_size: .
cdr3_nt: TGTGCCAGCAGTTTAACGCCGGTTGGGACTGAAGCTTTCTTT
cdr3_aa: CASSLTPVGTEAFF

v_call: TRBV7-3
j_call: TRBJ2-7
d_call: TRBD1
clone_size: .
cdr3_nt: TGTGCCAGCACCCTGCTCCACCGGGACAGGGGGACTATAACCTACGAGCAGTACTTC
cdr3_aa: CASTLLHRDRGTITYEQYF

v_call: TRBV12-3/TRBV12-4
j_call: TRBJ2-7
d_call: .
clone_size: many
cdr3_nt: TGTGCCAGCAGGGGCCGGGAGTCCTACGAGCAGTACTTC
cdr3_aa: CASRGRESYEQYF

v_call: TRBV7-3
j_call: TRBJ2-3
d_call: .
clone_size: .
cdr3_nt: TGTGCCAGCAGCTTAATCCTCACAGATACGCAGTATTTT
cdr3_aa: CASSLILTDTQYF

v_call: TRBV7-3
j_call: TRBJ2-1
d_call: .
clone_size: many
cdr3_nt: TGTGCCAGCAGCTTAGATGAGGATGAGCAGTTCTTC
cdr3_aa: CASSLDEDEQFF

v_call: TRBV19
j_call: TRBJ2-6
d_call: .
clone_size: .
cdr3_nt: TGTGCCAGTAGGCCCAGAACAGGGACCTCTGGGGCCAACGTCCTGACTTTC
cdr3_aa: CASRPRTGTSGANVLTF

v_call: TRBV6-1
j_call: TRBJ2-2
d_call: .
clone_size: few
cdr3_nt: TGTGCCAGCAGTTACGGACAGCCGAACACCGGGGAGCTGTTTTTT
cdr3_aa: CASSYGQPNTGELFF

v_call: TRBV11-2
j_call: TRBJ2-1
d_call: .
clone_size: many
cdr3_nt: TGTGCCAGCAGCTACGGACCTGACTCCTACAATGAGCAGTTCTTC
cdr3_aa: CASSYGPDSYNEQFF

v_call: TRBV5-1
j_call: TRBJ2-3
d_call: .
clone_size: .
cdr3_nt: TGCGCCAGCAGCTTGCAGGGGTTCGCAGATACGCAGTATTTT
cdr3_aa: CASSLQGFADTQYF

v_call: TRBV10-3
j_call: TRBJ1-1
d_call: .
clone_size: .
cdr3_nt: TGTGCCATCAGGGAGGGGGAATATAGGGACGCTTTCTTT
cdr3_aa: CAIREGEYRDAFF

v_call: TRBV18
j_call: TRBJ2-5
d_call: .
clone_size: many
cdr3_nt: TGTGCCAGCTCAGCGGGGACGGTTCAAGAGACCCAGTACTTC
cdr3_aa: CASSAGTVQETQYF

v_call: TRBV9
j_call: TRBJ2-2
d_call: .
clone_size: many
cdr3_nt: TGTGCCAGCAGCGTAGGCGCAGGGAACACCGGGGAGCTGTTTTTT
cdr3_aa: CASSVGAGNTGELFF

v_call: TRBV19
j_call: TRBJ1-1
d_call: .
clone_size: few
cdr3_nt: TGTGCCAGTAGTATCCCGGGGCCGAACACTGAAGCTTTCTTT
cdr3_aa: CASSIPGPNTEAFF

v_call: TRBV6-1
j_call: TRBJ2-2
d_call: .
clone_size: .
cdr3_nt: TGTGCCAGCACCTACTATAACACCGGGGAGCTGTTTTTT
cdr3_aa: CASTYYNTGELFF

v_call: TRBV29-1
j_call: TRBJ1-1
d_call: .
clone_size: many
cdr3_nt: TGCAGCGTTCTTAGGAACACTGAAGCTTTCTTT
cdr3_aa: CSVLRNTEAFF

v_call: TRBV7-9
j_call: TRBJ1-1
d_call: .
clone_size: many
cdr3_nt: TGTGCCAGCAGCTTGTATACAGGACACACTGAAGCTTTCTTT
cdr3_aa: CASSLYTGHTEAFF

v_call: TRBV28
j_call: TRBJ1-3
d_call: .
clone_size: many
cdr3_nt: TGTGCCAGCAGTCCCAACCATGGATACACCATATATTTT
cdr3_aa: CASSPNHGYTIYF

v_call: TRBV29-1
j_call: TRBJ2-7
d_call: TRBD1
clone_size: many
cdr3_nt: TGCAGCGTTGAAGATAGGTACGGGGGACAGGTTCCGTACGAGCAGTACTTC
cdr3_aa: CSVEDRYGGQVPYEQYF

v_call: TRBV12-5
j_call: TRBJ2-2
d_call: TRBD1
clone_size: many
cdr3_nt: TGTGCTAGTGGTTTGGCTCGGGACAGGGCAAACACCGGGGAGCTGTTTTTT
cdr3_aa: CASGLARDRANTGELFF

v_call: TRBV6-1
j_call: TRBJ2-4
d_call: .
clone_size: .
cdr3_nt: TGTGCCAGCAGTGCCCTAGGCAACGCCAAAAACATTCAGTACTTC
cdr3_aa: CASSALGNAKNIQYF

v_call: TRBV6-1
j_call: TRBJ1-2
d_call: .
clone_size: many
cdr3_nt: TGTGCCAGCAGTTATGGTCCGGCCAACCATGGGGGCTACACCTTC
cdr3_aa: CASSYGPANHGGYTF

v_call: TRBV9
j_call: TRBJ2-2
d_call: TRBD2
clone_size: few
cdr3_nt: TGTGCCAGCAGCGTGGGACTAGCGCATATGAGCACCGGGGAGCTGTTTTTT
cdr3_aa: CASSVGLAHMSTGELFF

v_call: TRBV11-3
j_call: TRBJ1-2
d_call: .
clone_size: many
cdr3_nt: TGTGCCAGCAGCTTAGGAGGGTTTGACTATGGCTACACCTTC
cdr3_aa: CASSLGGFDYGYTF

v_call: TRBV7-6
j_call: TRBJ2-5
d_call: .
clone_size: .
cdr3_nt: TGTGCCAGCAGCCCCACCCCAGCGGGCCAAGAGACCCAGTACTTC
cdr3_aa: CASSPTPAGQETQYF

v_call: TRBV24-1
j_call: TRBJ2-1
d_call: .
clone_size: few
cdr3_nt: TGTGCCACCAGTGATTCAATCCGGGACGGGGTGGGAAATGAGCAGTTCTTC
cdr3_aa: CATSDSIRDGVGNEQFF

v_call: TRBV18
j_call: TRBJ2-5
d_call: .
clone_size: few
cdr3_nt: TGTGCCAGCTCACCGACGCAGAAAGAGACCCAGTACTTC
cdr3_aa: CASSPTQKETQYF

v_call: TRBV30
j_call: TRBJ1-2
d_call: .
clone_size: .
cdr3_nt: TGTGCCTGGAGTGCCCGGAGAGGAGAACCCGGCTACACCTTC
cdr3_aa: CAWSARRGEPGYTF

v_call: TRBV24-1
j_call: TRBJ1-5
d_call: .
clone_size: many
cdr3_nt: TGTGCCACCAGTGATTTGTACCCCGGTCGCGTCCCGAGCAATCAGCCCCAGCATTTT
cdr3_aa: CATSDLYPGRVPSNQPQHF

v_call: TRBV11-2
j_call: TRBJ2-3
d_call: .
clone_size: many
cdr3_nt: TGTGCCAGCAGCTTAGAGGGAGTAGGCACAGATACGCAGTATTTT
cdr3_aa: CASSLEGVGTDTQYF

v_call: TRBV24-1
j_call: TRBJ1-5
d_call: TRBD1
clone_size: many
cdr3_nt: TGTGCCACCAGTGAACCCGGGACAGGGGTGAATCAGCCCCAGCATTTT
cdr3_aa: CATSEPGTGVNQPQHF

v_call: TRBV5-1
j_call: TRBJ2-3
d_call: .
clone_size: many
cdr3_nt: TGCGCCAGCAGCTACCACAGCACAGATACGCAGTATTTT
cdr3_aa: CASSYHSTDTQYF

v_call: TRBV10-2
j_call: TRBJ1-2
d_call: .
clone_size: .
cdr3_nt: TGCGCCAGCAGTGGTCCAGGAGGCTACACCTTC
cdr3_aa: CASSGPGGYTF

v_call: TRBV29-1
j_call: TRBJ1-1
d_call: TRBD1
clone_size: few
cdr3_nt: TGCAGCGTTGCTCTGACAGGGATGAACACTGAAGCTTTCTTT
cdr3_aa: CSVALTGMNTEAFF

v_call: TRBV25-1
j_call: TRBJ1-6
d_call: .
clone_size: .
cdr3_nt: TGTGCCAGCAGTGAATTCTTACAGGTGCCGGGTAGTAATTCACCCCTCCACTTT
cdr3_aa: CASSEFLQVPGSNSPLHF

v_call: TRBV6-9
j_call: TRBJ1-2
d_call: .
clone_size: few
cdr3_nt: TGTGCCAGCAGTTACGTTACTGGCTACACCTTC
cdr3_aa: CASSYVTGYTF

v_call: TRBV7-9
j_call: TRBJ1-1
d_call: .
clone_size: .
cdr3_nt: TGTGCCAGCAGCTTAGGTAGGGGCGAAGCTTTCTTT
cdr3_aa: CASSLGRGEAFF

v_call: TRBV24-1
j_call: TRBJ2-3
d_call: .
clone_size: many
cdr3_nt: TGTGCCACCAGTGGAGGGCCCACAGATACGCAGTATTTT
cdr3_aa: CATSGGPTDTQYF

v_call: TRBV6-1
j_call: TRBJ2-7
d_call: .
clone_size: many
cdr3_nt: TGTGCCAGCAGCCCGGGGGACTCCCTCTACGAGCAGTACTTC
cdr3_aa: CASSPGDSLYEQYF

v_call: TRBV7-9
j_call: TRBJ2-7
d_call: .
clone_size: many
cdr3_nt: TGTGCCAGCAGCTCCTCTAACTACGAGCAGTACTTC
cdr3_aa: CASSSSNYEQYF

v_call: TRBV20-1
j_call: TRBJ2-7
d_call: TRBD1
clone_size: medium-sized
cdr3_nt: TGCAGTGCTAGAGATGGGACAGATTACTACGAGCAGTACTTC
cdr3_aa: CSARDGTDYYEQYF

v_call: TRBV5-1
j_call: TRBJ2-7
d_call: .
clone_size: many
cdr3_nt: TGCGCCAGCAGCTTCAGGGCGCCCTACGAGCAGTACTTC
cdr3_aa: CASSFRAPYEQYF

v_call: TRBV2
j_call: TRBJ1-2
d_call: .
clone_size: many
cdr3_nt: TGTGCCAGCAGCGCGAGGCTCTGGGACTATGGCTACACCTTC
cdr3_aa: CASSARLWDYGYTF

v_call: TRBV6-1
j_call: TRBJ2-7
d_call: .
clone_size: .
cdr3_nt: TGTGCCAGCGCCCGGGGCAGCTCCTACGAGCAGTACTTC
cdr3_aa: CASARGSSYEQYF

v_call: TRBV18
j_call: TRBJ1-4
d_call: .
clone_size: few
cdr3_nt: TGTGCCAGCTCACCCAGCAGGGGTAATGAAAAACTGTTTTTT
cdr3_aa: CASSPSRGNEKLFF

v_call: TRBV11-3
j_call: TRBJ2-5
d_call: TRBD1
clone_size: many
cdr3_nt: TGTGCCAGCAGCCACGGGGACAGGGTAGAGACCCAGTACTTC
cdr3_aa: CASSHGDRVETQYF

v_call: TRBV2
j_call: TRBJ1-4
d_call: .
clone_size: many
cdr3_nt: TGTGCCAGCAGTGTTAACGGTTATGAAAAACTGTTTTTT
cdr3_aa: CASSVNGYEKLFF